What follows describes a single TCR beta chain. Its antigen is still unknown. This entry is derived from a study of response to subunit inactivated influenza vaccine. TCRdb called the RT-PCR reads again in MiXCR, with one record for every CDR3 protein. The sample yields more than 400,000 distinct CDR3 sequences, roughly 7.6% seen once. Study observations and caveats: The authors suggested that every seasonal influenza vaccination recruits few new T cells.

This CDR3 region has 16 residues. Germline values: CDR1 SGHTA, CDR2 FQGNSA. V was pared by 2 bases and J by 5 bases, with 8 bases of the junction left unmatched. The receptor's source is a man in his fifties or sixties who received an inactivated influenza vaccine. The J gene is TRBJ2-5, the V gene TRBV7-2; 10 nucleotides line up with TRBD1. The source was PBMCs from blood, collected around 25 months after vaccination. The CDR3 coding sequence is TGTGCCAGCAGCTTAATATCGGGACAGGGGTGGGAGACCCAGTACTTC. This encodes CASSLISGQGWETQYF.